This T cell receptor (beta chain) appears in the sequencing data of a study of cytomegalovirus exposure and HLA in healthy donors. In germline, CDR1 is MNHNS, CDR2 SASEGT. The junction had 8 bases not matched to a gene; V was cut back by 3 bases and J by 7 bases. The CDR3 runs 15 residues. The PCR ran on 60 Vbeta and 13 Jbeta primers. This table comes from immunoSEQ multiplex PCR, and its TCRdb copy is limited to in-frame clones, with some not included. In the table there are about 160,000 clones, 75% to 90% of which are singletons. This TCR derives from a young woman in good health and CMV-seronegative. The material sequenced was PBMCs. The chain links TRBV6-1 to TRBJ1-4, with TRBD1 matching 7 bases. CDR3 sequence: CASSDGQAGGEKLFF. As DNA, the CDR3 is TGTGCCAGCAGTGACGGACAGGCGGGCGGTGAAAAACTGTTTTTT.